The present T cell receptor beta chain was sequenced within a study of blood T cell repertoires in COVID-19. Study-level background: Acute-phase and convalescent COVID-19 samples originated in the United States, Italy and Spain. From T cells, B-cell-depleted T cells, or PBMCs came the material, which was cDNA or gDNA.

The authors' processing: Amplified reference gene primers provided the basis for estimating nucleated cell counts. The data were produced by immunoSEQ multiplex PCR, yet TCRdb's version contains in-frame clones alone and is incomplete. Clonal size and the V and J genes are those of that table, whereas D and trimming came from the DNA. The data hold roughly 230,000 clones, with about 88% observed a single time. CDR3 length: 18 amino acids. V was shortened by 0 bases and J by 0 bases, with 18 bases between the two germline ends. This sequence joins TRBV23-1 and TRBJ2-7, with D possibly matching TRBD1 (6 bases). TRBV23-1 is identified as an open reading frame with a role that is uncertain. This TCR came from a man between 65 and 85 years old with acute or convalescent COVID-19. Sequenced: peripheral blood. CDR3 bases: TGCGCCAGCAGTCAATCCCGGGAACGGACAGCAACCTCCTACGAGCAGTACTTC. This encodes CASSQSRERTATSYEQYF.